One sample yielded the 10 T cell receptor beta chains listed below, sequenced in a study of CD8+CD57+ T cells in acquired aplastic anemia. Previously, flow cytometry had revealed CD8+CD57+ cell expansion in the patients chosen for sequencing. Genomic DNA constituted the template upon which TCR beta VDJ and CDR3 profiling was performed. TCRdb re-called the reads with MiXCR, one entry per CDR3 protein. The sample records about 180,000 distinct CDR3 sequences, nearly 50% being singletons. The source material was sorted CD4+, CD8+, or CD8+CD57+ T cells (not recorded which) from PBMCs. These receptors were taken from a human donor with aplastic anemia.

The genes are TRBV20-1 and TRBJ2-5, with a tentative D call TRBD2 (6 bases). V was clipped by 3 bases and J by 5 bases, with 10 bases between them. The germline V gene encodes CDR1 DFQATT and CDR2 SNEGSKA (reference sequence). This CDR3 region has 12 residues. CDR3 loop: CSASSGSETQYF. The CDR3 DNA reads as TGCAGTGCTAGTTCCGGGAGTGAGACCCAGTACTTC.

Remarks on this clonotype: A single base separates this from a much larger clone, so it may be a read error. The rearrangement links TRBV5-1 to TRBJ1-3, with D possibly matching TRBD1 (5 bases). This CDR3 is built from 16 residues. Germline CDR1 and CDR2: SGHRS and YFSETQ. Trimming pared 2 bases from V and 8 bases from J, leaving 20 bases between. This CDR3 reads CASSFAGSGPGDTIYF. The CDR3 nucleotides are TGCGCCAGCAGCTTCGCAGGGTCGGGACCAGGTGACACCATATATTTT.

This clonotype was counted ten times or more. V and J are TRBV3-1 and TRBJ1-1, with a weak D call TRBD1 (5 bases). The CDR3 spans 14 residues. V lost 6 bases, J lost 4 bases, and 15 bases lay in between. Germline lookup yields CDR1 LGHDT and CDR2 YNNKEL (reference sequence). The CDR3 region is CASSRDSQSTEAFF. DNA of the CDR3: TGTGCCAGCAGTCGGGACTCCCAAAGCACTGAAGCTTTCTTT. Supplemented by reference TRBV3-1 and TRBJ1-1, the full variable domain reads DTAVSQTPKYLVTQMGNDKSIKCEQNLGHDTMYWYKQDSKKFLKIMFSYNNKELIINETVPNRFSPKSPDKAHLNLHINSLELGDSAVYFCASSRDSQSTEAFFGQGTRLTVV.

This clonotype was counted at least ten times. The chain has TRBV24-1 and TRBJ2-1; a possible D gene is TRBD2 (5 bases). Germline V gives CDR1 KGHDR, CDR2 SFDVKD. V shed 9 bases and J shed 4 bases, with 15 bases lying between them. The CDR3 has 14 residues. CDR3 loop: CATSTARGYNEQFF. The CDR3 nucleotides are TGTGCCACCTCCACGGCGCGAGGGTACAATGAGCAGTTCTTC.

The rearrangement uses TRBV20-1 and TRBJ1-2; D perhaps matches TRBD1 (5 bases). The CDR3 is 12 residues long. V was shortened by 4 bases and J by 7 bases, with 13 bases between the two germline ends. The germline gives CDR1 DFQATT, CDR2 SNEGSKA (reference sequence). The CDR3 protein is CSATQAVGGYTF. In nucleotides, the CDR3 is TGCAGTGCTACACAGGCGGTTGGTGGCTACACCTTC.

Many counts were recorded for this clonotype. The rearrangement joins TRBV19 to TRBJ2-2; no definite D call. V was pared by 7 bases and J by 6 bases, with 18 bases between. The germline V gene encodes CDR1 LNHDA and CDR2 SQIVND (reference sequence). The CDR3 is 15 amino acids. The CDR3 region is CASTVVLSGAGELFF. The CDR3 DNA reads TGTGCCAGTACAGTGGTTCTCTCTGGGGCCGGGGAGCTGTTTTTT.

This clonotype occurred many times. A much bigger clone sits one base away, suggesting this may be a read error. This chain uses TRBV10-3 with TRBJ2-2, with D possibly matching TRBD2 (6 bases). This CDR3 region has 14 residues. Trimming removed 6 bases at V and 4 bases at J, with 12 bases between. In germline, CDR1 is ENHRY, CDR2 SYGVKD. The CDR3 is CAIRGGAGTGELFF. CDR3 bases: TGTGCCATCAGAGGAGGGGCTGGCACCGGGGAGCTGTTTTTT.

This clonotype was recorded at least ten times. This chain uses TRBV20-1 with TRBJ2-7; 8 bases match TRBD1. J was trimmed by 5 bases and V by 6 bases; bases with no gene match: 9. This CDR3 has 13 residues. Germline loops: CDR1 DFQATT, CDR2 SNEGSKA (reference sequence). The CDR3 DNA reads TGCAGTGCGCGCCTCGGACAGGGCAACGAGCAGTACTTC. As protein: CSARLGQGNEQYF.

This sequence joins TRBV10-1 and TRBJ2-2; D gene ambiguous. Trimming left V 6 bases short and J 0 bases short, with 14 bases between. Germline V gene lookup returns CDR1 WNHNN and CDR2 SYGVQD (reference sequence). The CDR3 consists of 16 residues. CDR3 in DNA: TGCGCCAGCAGCCACCCCAATGGCGCGAACACCGGGGAGCTGTTTTTT. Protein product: CASSHPNGANTGELFF.

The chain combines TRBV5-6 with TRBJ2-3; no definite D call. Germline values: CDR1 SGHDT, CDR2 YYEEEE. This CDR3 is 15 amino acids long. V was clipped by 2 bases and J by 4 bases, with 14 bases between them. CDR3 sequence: CASSFAGYGADTQYF. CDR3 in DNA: TGTGCCAGCAGCTTTGCCGGGTATGGGGCAGATACGCAGTATTTT.